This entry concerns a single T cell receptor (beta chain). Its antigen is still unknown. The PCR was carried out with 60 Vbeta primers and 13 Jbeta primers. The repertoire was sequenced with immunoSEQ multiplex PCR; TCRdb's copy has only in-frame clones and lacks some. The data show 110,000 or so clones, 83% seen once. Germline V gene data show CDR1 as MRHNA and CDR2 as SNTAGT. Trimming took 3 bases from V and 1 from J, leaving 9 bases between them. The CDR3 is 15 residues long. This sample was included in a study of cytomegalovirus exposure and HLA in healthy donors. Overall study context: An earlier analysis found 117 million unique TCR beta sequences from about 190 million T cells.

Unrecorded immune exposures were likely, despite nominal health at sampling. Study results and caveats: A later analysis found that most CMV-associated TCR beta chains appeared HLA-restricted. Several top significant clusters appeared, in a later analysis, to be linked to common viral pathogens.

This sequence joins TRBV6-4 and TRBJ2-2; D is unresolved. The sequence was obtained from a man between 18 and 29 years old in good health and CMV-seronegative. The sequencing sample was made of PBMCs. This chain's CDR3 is CASSESGENTGELFF. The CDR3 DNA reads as TGTGCCAGCAGTGAATCCGGAGAGAACACCGGGGAGCTGTTTTTT.